The next 29 T cell receptor beta chains were all read from a single sample in a study of OX40 agonist ivuxolimab in advanced cancers. The table came from immunoSEQ multiplex PCR; TCRdb's copy has only in-frame clones and leaves some out. Among 130,000 or so clones listed, 90% were seen once. The specimen comprised CD4+ or CD8+ T cells sorted from blood, sampled in a trial of the OX40 agonist ivuxolimab. These receptors originate from an adult with an advanced solid tumor such as melanoma, head and neck, liver or kidney cancer.

The chain links TRBV6-1 to TRBJ2-1; D possibly corresponds to TRBD1 (7 bases). Germline-derived CDR1 and CDR2 are MNHNS and SASEGT. V lost 3 bases and J lost 8, with 17 bases in between. There are 15 residues in the CDR3. CDR3 amino acids: CASSDPPAGGHEQFF. The CDR3, as DNA: TGTGCCAGCAGTGATCCCCCAGCAGGGGGGCATGAGCAGTTCTTC.

V is TRBV6-4 and J is TRBJ1-2; D is possibly TRBD1 (5 bases). Germline V lookup: CDR1 MRHNA, CDR2 SNTAGT. The ends were cut back, 2 bases at V and 4 bases at J, with 14 bases in the middle. The CDR3 extends over 15 amino acids. The CDR3 nucleotides read TGTGCCAGCAGTGACACCGGGACGTTGGGCTATGGCTACACCTTC. Its protein product is CASSDTGTLGYGYTF.

The chain recombines TRBV28 with TRBJ1-2; TRBD1 is a possible D gene (6 bases). Germline V gene sequence: CDR1 MDHEN, CDR2 SYDVKM. V lost 5 bases and J 2 bases, leaving 15 bases between the germline ends. The CDR3 covers 15 residues. The DNA of the CDR3 is TGTGCCAGCAGTCCCGGGGGGGGCAAAAACTATGGCTACACCTTC. It codes for CASSPGGGKNYGYTF.

This sequence joins TRBV2 and TRBJ2-5, with a possible D match to TRBD2 (6 bases). CDR1 is SNHLY and CDR2 is FYNNEI in the germline V gene. With 4 bases removed from V and 5 bases from J, the gap between germline ends came to 20 bases. This CDR3 has 16 residues. CDR3 nucleotide sequence: TGTGCCAGCAGTGGAATGGGGGGAGCCCGGCAGGAGACCCAGTACTTC. It codes for CASSGMGGARQETQYF.

J is TRBJ2-3 and V is TRBV18; D gene uncertain. Germline CDR1 KGHSH, CDR2 LQKENI. The V end was cut by 0 bases, the J end by 3 bases, with 1 base between. The CDR3 spans 12 residues. This CDR3 reads CASSPPTDTQYF. DNA of the CDR3: TGTGCCAGCTCACCACCGACAGATACGCAGTATTTT.

This rearrangement joins TRBV7-8 to TRBJ1-1; no firm D call. Trimming removed 0 bases at V and 6 bases at J, with 5 bases between. Germline loops: CDR1 SGHVS, CDR2 FQNEAQ. The CDR3 loop spans 12 amino acids. The CDR3 loop is CASSLATSEAFF. The CDR3 coding sequence is TGTGCCAGCAGCTTAGCCACCTCTGAAGCTTTCTTT.

The chain combines TRBV2 with TRBJ2-1; 12 bases align to TRBD1. V lost 5 bases and J lost 3; bases outside the gene matches: 17. This CDR3 comprises 20 residues. Germline CDR1 reads SNHLY; CDR2 reads FYNNEI. The CDR3 DNA sequence: TGTGCCAGCAGTTACCCGGGACAGGGGGCCCCGGACTACAACTACAATGAGCAGTTCTTC. It yields the protein CASSYPGQGAPDYNYNEQFF.

The gene calls are TRBV7-9 and TRBJ2-5; 10 nucleotides line up with TRBD2. The J call may be mistaken, given a closer DNA end match to TRBJ2-7. Germline assignment: CDR1 SEHNR and CDR2 FQNEAQ (reference sequence). The CDR3 extends over 16 amino acids. CDR3 sequence: CASIHIGLAGEYEQYF. DNA of the CDR3: TGTGCCAGCATCCATATAGGGCTAGCGGGAGAATACGAGCAGTACTTC.

The rearrangement links TRBV5-4 to TRBJ2-3; D ambiguous. V lost 4 bases, J lost 2 bases, and 17 bases lay in between. Germline V gene lookup returns CDR1 SGHNT and CDR2 YYREEE (reference sequence). The CDR3 loop spans 16 amino acids. The CDR3 bases are TGTGCCAGCAGCCCCGAGGCAGCGACGTACACAGATACGCAGTATTTT. It specifies CASSPEAATYTDTQYF.

This clone was recorded once. The rearrangement joins TRBV6-5 to TRBJ1-5, with D possibly TRBD1 on 6 matching bases. Deletions cut 3 bases from V and 5 bases from J, with 14 bases between. Germline-derived CDR1 and CDR2 are MNHEY and SVGAGI. The CDR3 loop spans 15 amino acids. The CDR3: CASSYRRGKDQPQHF. CDR3 DNA sequence: TGTGCCAGCAGTTATCGCAGGGGAAAAGATCAGCCCCAGCATTTT.

This sequence joins TRBV4-1 and TRBJ2-1; a weak D match, TRBD2 (5 bases). Germline-derived CDR1 and CDR2 are MGHRA and YSYEKL. V gave up 2 bases and J gave up 10 bases, with 9 bases separating them. The CDR3 runs to 12 residues. The CDR3 DNA reads as TGCGCCAGCAGCCAAAGCTGGAGGGAGCAGTTCTTC. It is translated as CASSQSWREQFF.

The chain uses TRBV5-4 and TRBJ2-7; 7 positions agree with TRBD2. Germline V gene sequence: CDR1 SGHNT, CDR2 YYREEE (reference sequence). CDR3 length equals 15 residues. Trimming at V came to 4 bases and at J to 3 bases, leaving 10 bases not matched to a gene. This CDR3 is CASSLGGDGHYEQYF. The CDR3 coding sequence is TGTGCCAGCAGCCTGGGGGGGGACGGACACTACGAGCAGTACTTC.

This clone was observed once. The chain recombines TRBV6-5 with TRBJ2-3, with D tentatively TRBD1 (5 bases). Germline CDR1 and CDR2: MNHEY and SVGAGI. The CDR3 has 16 amino acids. Trimming pared 4 bases from V and 6 bases from J, leaving 20 bases between. CDR3 in amino acids: CASSSGHSAPQDTQYF. CDR3 DNA sequence: TGTGCCAGCAGTTCCGGACACTCCGCACCTCAGGATACGCAGTATTTT.

V usage is TRBV6-1 and J usage is TRBJ2-5, with D maybe TRBD2 (6 bases). This CDR3 contains 15 residues. V was trimmed by 2 bases and J by 5 bases, leaving 15 bases between them. Germline V gene data show CDR1 as MNHNS and CDR2 as SASEGT. This CDR3 is CASSETPGVGETQYF. In DNA form, the CDR3 reads TGTGCCAGCAGTGAAACACCGGGAGTTGGGGAGACCCAGTACTTC.

The rearrangement uses TRBV6-1 and TRBJ1-5; TRBD1 might be the D (5 bases). This CDR3 is built from 16 residues. The V gene lost 4 bases and the J gene lost 3 bases, with 16 bases spanning the gap. Germline lookup yields CDR1 MNHNS and CDR2 SASEGT. CDR3 in DNA: TGTGCCAGCAGTGGTCGGGACGGCGGCTTCAATCAGCCCCAGCATTTT. Protein product: CASSGRDGGFNQPQHF.

The rearrangement uses TRBV2 and TRBJ2-2; 8 bases align to TRBD1. There are 14 residues in the CDR3. Trimming took 6 bases from V and 6 from J; bases not matched to a gene: 6. Germline V lookup: CDR1 SNHLY, CDR2 FYNNEI. The CDR3 spells CASSGQGWAGELFF. CDR3 nucleotide sequence: TGTGCCAGCAGCGGACAGGGTTGGGCCGGGGAGCTGTTTTTT.

The rearrangement joins TRBV28 to TRBJ1-2; 8 bases map to TRBD1. The CDR3 is 13 residues long. V shed 10 bases and J 3 bases; nucleotides not matched to a gene: 7. In germline, CDR1 is MDHEN, CDR2 SYDVKM. CDR3 in DNA: TGTGCCACCTCACAGGGGGACCACTATGGCTACACCTTC. Its translation is CATSQGDHYGYTF.

The rearrangement links TRBV28 to TRBJ2-2, with D tentatively TRBD1 or TRBD2 (6 bases each). This CDR3 has 15 residues. Trimming removed 0 bases from V and 5 bases from J, with 10 bases in between. Germline V gene sequence: CDR1 MDHEN, CDR2 SYDVKM. CDR3 DNA: TGTGCCAGCAGTTTATGGGGGGGCCCAACCGGGGAGCTGTTTTTT. It specifies CASSLWGGPTGELFF. Based on the CDR3 plus reference TRBV28 and TRBJ2-2, the full variable domain is DVKVTQSSRYLVKRTGEKVFLECVQDMDHENMFWYRQDPGLGLRLIYFSYDVKMKEKGDIPEGYSVSREKKERFSLILESASTNQTSMYLCASSLWGGPTGELFFGEGSRLTVL.

The chain recombines TRBV5-1 with TRBJ2-5; 9 bases are a match to TRBD2. Germline trimming cut 0 bases from V and 1 base from J; bases unmatched to any gene: 1. Germline-derived CDR1 and CDR2 are SGHRS and YFSETQ. The CDR3 is 15 amino acids. The CDR3 region has the DNA TGCGCCAGCAGCTTGGGACTAGCGGTCCAAGAGACCCAGTACTTC. Translation: CASSLGLAVQETQYF.

This CDR3 is CASSSYGLAVYNEQFF. The CDR3 nucleotides read TGTGCCAGCAGCTCCTACGGACTAGCGGTATACAATGAGCAGTTCTTC. V gene TRBV7-8 combines with J gene TRBJ2-1; 10 bases agree with TRBD2. V lost 4 bases and J lost 4; bases outside the gene matches: 7. The CDR3 spans 16 residues. Germline values: CDR1 SGHVS, CDR2 FQNEAQ.

As concerns this clone: The germline gene is not matched at one end of the junction; a read error may be the cause. This chain uses TRBV7-7 with TRBJ2-7; D not certain. In germline, CDR1 is SSHAT, CDR2 FNYEAQ (reference sequence). The CDR3 extends over 13 amino acids. CDR3 sequence reads: CASSPESSYEQYF. The CDR3 DNA is TGTGCTAGCAGTCCGGAAAGCTCCTACGAGCAGTACTTC.

This clone was seen only once. The V and J genes are TRBV7-9 and TRBJ1-1, with a weak D call TRBD1 (6 bases). V was shortened by 3 bases and J by 4 bases, with 15 bases between the two germline ends. The CDR3 extends over 15 amino acids. CDR1 and CDR2 (germline): SEHNR, FQNEAQ (reference sequence). CDR3 bases: TGTGCCAGCAGCTTTCGGGGGCCATCGGGCACTGAAGCTTTCTTT. It codes for CASSFRGPSGTEAFF.

This rearrangement joins TRBV9 to TRBJ2-1; 8 positions match TRBD1. V dropped 3 bases and J dropped 0; count of bases not matched to a gene: 14. The CDR3 is 19 residues long. CDR1 is SGDLS, CDR2 YYNGEE, per germline. Here the CDR3 DNA reads TGTGCCAGCAGCGCCCCGACAGGGGAGGTGAAAAGCTCCTACAATGAGCAGTTCTTC. Protein sequence: CASSAPTGEVKSSYNEQFF.

As DNA, the CDR3 is TGCGCCAGCAGCCAAGATTCACGCGGGAGAAAGGTCAATGAGCAGTTCTTC. Its translation: CASSQDSRGRKVNEQFF. The rearrangement links TRBV4-3 to TRBJ2-1; 7 bases fit TRBD2. CDR3 length: 17 residues. Per germline, CDR1 LGHNA and CDR2 YSLEER. V shed 0 bases and J 6 bases; nucleotides not matched to a gene: 11.

In its sample, this clone was seen once. This sequence joins TRBV5-1 and TRBJ2-7; 8 bases fit TRBD1. The CDR3 is made up of 14 amino acids. V gave up 4 bases and J gave up 5 bases; unmatched junction bases: 8. From germline, CDR1 is SGHRS and CDR2 YFSETQ. Here the CDR3 DNA reads TGCGCCAGCAGCCCCGCGAGCAGGGGGCACGAGCAGTACTTC. Protein: CASSPASRGHEQYF.

This chain joins TRBV5-5 and TRBJ2-3; D is possibly TRBD2 (5 bases). Deletions cut 4 bases from V and 1 base from J, with 10 bases between. CDR1 SGHKS and CDR2 YYEKEE come from the germline V gene (reference sequence). The CDR3 contains 14 residues. The chain's CDR3 is CASSTAGGTDTQYF. The CDR3 DNA sequence: TGTGCCAGCAGCACGGCCGGGGGCACAGATACGCAGTATTTT.

The J gene is TRBJ2-7, the V gene TRBV7-3; 7 nucleotides match TRBD1. Germline CDR1 SGHTA, CDR2 FQGTGA. This CDR3 has 13 amino acids. V shed 0 bases, J shed 6 bases, and the junction held 2 bases outside the gene matches. The CDR3 reads CASSLTSGGEQYF. Written as DNA, the CDR3 is TGTGCCAGCAGCTTAACCTCAGGGGGCGAGCAGTACTTC.

V gene TRBV7-3 combines with J gene TRBJ2-1; D perhaps matches TRBD2 (5 bases). This CDR3 contains 15 residues. Germline loops: CDR1 SGHTA, CDR2 FQGTGA. Trimming shortened V by 6 bases and J by 0 bases, and 12 bases separated the two germline ends. The CDR3 protein is CASSWRGSSYNEQFF. The CDR3 nucleotides read TGTGCCAGCAGTTGGAGAGGGAGCTCCTACAATGAGCAGTTCTTC.

This chain uses TRBV16 with TRBJ2-7; no definite D call. The CDR3 covers 15 residues. Germline assignment: CDR1 KGHSY and CDR2 FQNENV. Trimming pared 0 bases from V and 2 bases from J, leaving 11 bases between. In nucleotides, the CDR3 is TGTGCCAGCAGCCAATCCCCGGACGGAGCCTACGAGCAGTACTTC. Translated, it gives CASSQSPDGAYEQYF. Supplemented by reference TRBV16 and TRBJ2-7, the full variable domain reads GEEVAQTPKHLVRGEGQKAKLYCAPIKGHSYVFWYQQVLKNEFKFLISFQNENVFDETGMPKERFSAKCLPNSPCSLEIQATKLEDSAVYFCASSQSPDGAYEQYFGPGTRLTVT.